This T cell receptor (beta chain) is drawn from a study of blood T cell repertoires in COVID-19. Clones were read by immunoSEQ multiplex PCR, and TCRdb kept only the in-frame ones, dropping some. The sample contains 65,000 to 95,000 clones, approximately 91% of which appear only once. The CDR3 is made up of 15 amino acids. Trimming took 0 bases from V and 5 from J, leaving 12 bases between them. The germline gives CDR1 SGHRS, CDR2 YFSETQ. The sample comprised peripheral blood. The chain recombines TRBV5-1 with TRBJ2-1; TRBD1 is a possible D gene (7 bases). The origin of this receptor is a man between 65 and 80 years old with active or convalescent COVID-19. The CDR3 DNA follows: TGCGCCAGCAGCTTGGGACAGGGAGGCCACAATGAGCAGTTCTTC. This translates into CASSLGQGGHNEQFF.